The rows below give T cell receptor beta chains drawn from one sample of a study of shared clonotypes between healthy human individuals. Some clones are missing from TCRdb's copy, which holds only in-frame ones; the method was immunoSEQ multiplex PCR. This table holds about 330,000 clones, around 87% found once. Sequencing input: memory CD8+ T cells sorted from blood. These receptor sequences come from a man younger than 35 in good health. CDR3s include the opening cysteine and the closing phenylalanine or tryptophan. A D gene is named only where the DNA matches it firmly. Only part of the rows carry a size: once, few, many, or a class if the clone is expanded.

TRBV27	TRBJ2-7	TRBD1	NA	TGTGCCAGCAGTTTATCTACAGGGGTATTCGACGAGCAGTACTTC	CASSLSTGVFDEQYF
TRBV6-5	TRBJ2-1	TRBD1	once	TGTGCCAGCAGTCCGGGACAGGGTTTAGATGAGCAGTTCTTC	CASSPGQGLDEQFF
TRBV4-3	TRBJ1-1	NA	NA	TGCGCCAGCAGCCAAGAGGAAGTAGGAACTGAAGCTTTCTTT	CASSQEEVGTEAFF
TRBV28	TRBJ2-7	NA	NA	TGTGCCAGCAGTAGTGCGGATAAGGGAAGCGAGCAGTACTTC	CASSSADKGSEQYF
TRBV27	TRBJ2-7	NA	NA	TGTGCCAGCAGTTTCTTGCAGTCCTACGAGCAGTACTTC	CASSFLQSYEQYF
TRBV30	TRBJ1-1	TRBD1	NA	TGTGCCTGGGGGACAGAAAATTACATGAACACTGAAGCTTTCTTT	CAWGTENYMNTEAFF
TRBV7-6	TRBJ2-1	NA	NA	TGTGCCAGCAGCTTAGCGCGGGGACAGCAGTACAATGAGCAGTTCTTC	CASSLARGQQYNEQFF
TRBV7-3	TRBJ2-1	NA	NA	TGTGCCAGCAGCCTTAACGGAGGAAACAATGAGCAGTTCTTC	CASSLNGGNNEQFF
TRBV9	TRBJ2-7	NA	NA	TGTGCCAGCAGCGCGGGCAGCTCCTACGAGCAGTACTTC	CASSAGSSYEQYF
TRBV7-2	TRBJ2-2	NA	NA	TGTGCCAGCAGCCCCTATGGGGGGACCGGGGAGCTGTTTTTT	CASSPYGGTGELFF
TRBV4-2	TRBJ1-2	NA	NA	TGTGCCAGCAGCCACGGACGGTGGACTAGGTATGGCTACACCTTC	CASSHGRWTRYGYTF
TRBV9	TRBJ2-7	NA	few	TGTGCCAGCAGCGTAGCTGATTCCTACGAGCAGTACTTC	CASSVADSYEQYF
TRBV4-1	TRBJ2-1	TRBD2	once	TGCGCCAGCAGCTTTTTAGCGGGGGCCTACAATGAGCAGTTCTTC	CASSFLAGAYNEQFF
TRBV5-1	TRBJ1-1	NA	NA	TGCGCCAGCAGCTTGGGAAGGGACACTGAAGCTTTCTTT	CASSLGRDTEAFF
TRBV18	TRBJ2-4	NA	NA	TGTGCCAGCTCACCACCGATCTTCCCCCCGGACATTCAGTACTTC	CASSPPIFPPDIQYF
TRBV10-3	TRBJ1-1	NA	NA	TGTGCCATCAGTGAATTCAACACTGAAGCTTTCTTT	CAISEFNTEAFF
TRBV6-1	TRBJ2-5	NA	NA	TGTGCCAGCAATGAATGGGCAGGGATCGGTGAGACCCAGTACTTC	CASNEWAGIGETQYF
TRBV5-1	TRBJ2-5	TRBD2	NA	TGCGCCAGCAGCTTTCCCAGATTAGCGGGGAAGCAGACCCAGTACTTC	CASSFPRLAGKQTQYF
TRBV6-1	TRBJ1-3	NA	NA	TGTGCCAGCAGTCTATATCGGCGATGGAGAAACACCATATATTTT	CASSLYRRWRNTIYF
TRBV7-6	TRBJ2-7	NA	NA	TGTGCCAGCAGCCCCGCGGACCTAACCTACGAGCAGTACTTC	CASSPADLTYEQYF
TRBV27	TRBJ1-2	NA	NA	TGTGCCAGCGGGAGGAGGCAAGCTAACTATGGCTACACCTTC	CASGRRQANYGYTF
TRBV30	TRBJ1-6	TRBD1	NA	TGTGCCTGGAGTGTAGAGGGGACAGACGGTTTCTATAATTCACCCCTCCACTTT	CAWSVEGTDGFYNSPLHF
TRBV4-1	TRBJ2-7	NA	once	TGCGCCAGCAGCCTAGAGGGGGCCTACGAGCAGTACTTC	CASSLEGAYEQYF
TRBV9	TRBJ2-7	TRBD1	NA	TGTGCCAGCAGCGGGACAGGGGTCCCCTACGAGCAGTACTTC	CASSGTGVPYEQYF
TRBV4-1	TRBJ1-2	TRBD1	NA	TGCGCCAGCAGCCAACGGACAGGGGGCGACTATGGCTACACCTTC	CASSQRTGGDYGYTF
TRBV10-2	TRBJ1-1	TRBD1	NA	TGCGCCAGCAGTGACCCGATGGAGGGGGCGGACACTGAAGCTTTCTTT	CASSDPMEGADTEAFF
TRBV30	TRBJ1-4	NA	once	TGTGCCTGGAGTGTATTCGGGGGGCATGAAAAACTGTTTTTT	CAWSVFGGHEKLFF
TRBV5-1	TRBJ2-5	TRBD2	NA	TGCGCCAGCAGCTTGGGGGCTAGCGGGGGGCTCCAAGAGACCCAGTACTTC	CASSLGASGGLQETQYF
TRBV7-9	TRBJ1-4	TRBD1	NA	TGTGCCAGCAGCTTAGCGCCGGGACAGGGGGTTGAAAAACTGTTTTTT	CASSLAPGQGVEKLFF
TRBV6-5	TRBJ2-7	NA	NA	TGTGCCAGCAGCTTGACCTGGGGGGTAGAGCAGTACTTC	CASSLTWGVEQYF
TRBV4-3	TRBJ2-7	NA	NA	TGCGCCAGCAGTCCAAGATCGACAATGAGCTCCTACGAGCAGTACTTC	CASSPRSTMSSYEQYF
TRBV11-2	TRBJ2-7	TRBD2	NA	TGTGCCAGCAGCTTACTAGCGGGGGTACCCGAGCAGTACTTC	CASSLLAGVPEQYF
TRBV11-2	TRBJ2-2	NA	NA	TGTGCCAGCAGCCCGGTCGGGGAGCTGTTTTTT	CASSPVGELFF
TRBV5-1	TRBJ1-6	NA	NA	TGCGCCAGCAGCGGGACCGGGACATATAATTCACCCCTCCACTTT	CASSGTGTYNSPLHF
TRBV5-1	TRBJ2-7	NA	once	TGCGCCAGCAGCTTCCGGGACCGAAACTACGAGCAGTACTTC	CASSFRDRNYEQYF
TRBV11-2	TRBJ2-5	NA	NA	TGTGCCAGCAGCTTAGAGGTCAGAAGGGTCCAAGAGACCCAGTACTTC	CASSLEVRRVQETQYF
TRBV7-6	TRBJ2-3	NA	NA	TGTGCCAGCAGCTTAGCCCCTGGGAGGTGGGATACGCAGTATTTT	CASSLAPGRWDTQYF
TRBV4-1	TRBJ2-7	TRBD1	NA	TGCGCCAGCAGCCAAAGACAGGGGGCAGGTTACGAGCAGTACTTC	CASSQRQGAGYEQYF
TRBV5-6	TRBJ1-6	NA	NA	TGTGCCAGCAGCTTGGATTCGTCAGGTCCCCTCCACTTT	CASSLDSSGPLHF
TRBV10-2	TRBJ2-7	NA	NA	TGCGCCAGCAGAACCTGGGGGGAGCAACGCGATTTCTACGAGCAGTACTTC	CASRTWGEQRDFYEQYF
TRBV6-1	TRBJ2-7	NA	few	TGTGCCAGCAGCGAGTTACTCCCCCTCTCCGGAGCGCAGTACTTC	CASSELLPLSGAQYF
TRBV14	TRBJ2-1	NA	NA	TGTGCCAGCAGCCTAGCTCATGAGCAGTTCTTC	CASSLAHEQFF
TRBV6-1	TRBJ1-5	NA	once	TGTGCCAGCAGGGATACAGGGCTCAATCAGCCCCAGCATTTT	CASRDTGLNQPQHF
TRBV11-2	TRBJ2-7	TRBD2	NA	TGTGCCAGCAGCCCAGGACTAGCGGAAACCTACGAGCAGTACTTC	CASSPGLAETYEQYF
TRBV9	TRBJ2-5	NA	once	TGTGCCAGCAGCGGCATAGCGGAACAAGAGACCCAGTACTTC	CASSGIAEQETQYF
TRBV13	TRBJ2-1	NA	many	TGTGCCAGCAGCTTACGGGGGGCCCGGGACAATGAGCAGTTCTTC	CASSLRGARDNEQFF